A selection of T cell receptor beta chains follows, all from one sample in a study of shared clonotypes between healthy human individuals. Sequenced by immunoSEQ multiplex PCR; TCRdb stores in-frame clones only, minus some. The data contain about 2.4 million clones, approximately 92% of them singletons. The sequenced material came from naive CD4+ T cells sorted from blood. Receptors originate from a man younger than 35 in good health. CDR3s include the opening cysteine and the closing phenylalanine or tryptophan. The D gene is left open where the match is weak. Only part of the rows carry a size: once, few, many, or a class if the clone is expanded.

CDR3 protein: CSGYTDTQYF; CDR3 DNA: TGCAGTGGATATACAGATACGCAGTATTTT; J gene: TRBJ2-3; V gene: TRBV20-1; clone size: -; D gene: -; CDR3 length: 10
CDR3 protein: CASSEVGTTDTQYF; CDR3 DNA: TGTGCCAGCAGTGAGGTCGGTACGACAGATACGCAGTATTTT; J gene: TRBJ2-3; V gene: TRBV25-1; clone size: -; D gene: -; CDR3 length: 14
CDR3 protein: CASSSTGTGGNEQYF; CDR3 DNA: TGTGCCAGCAGTTCCACCGGGACAGGGGGTAACGAGCAGTACTTC; J gene: TRBJ2-7; V gene: TRBV6-5; clone size: -; D gene: TRBD1; CDR3 length: 15
CDR3 protein: CASSTGPSWGYTF; CDR3 DNA: TGTGCCAGTAGCACCGGGCCGTCATGGGGCTACACCTTC; J gene: TRBJ1-2; V gene: TRBV19; clone size: -; D gene: -; CDR3 length: 13
CDR3 protein: CASRASGQGEKLFF; CDR3 DNA: TGTGCCAGCAGGGCTTCAGGGCAGGGTGAAAAACTGTTTTTT; J gene: TRBJ1-4; V gene: TRBV6-6; clone size: once; D gene: -; CDR3 length: 14
CDR3 protein: CASSPMDRVYEQYF; CDR3 DNA: TGCGCCAGCAGTCCTATGGACAGGGTCTACGAGCAGTACTTC; J gene: TRBJ2-7; V gene: TRBV4-1; clone size: -; D gene: TRBD1; CDR3 length: 14
CDR3 protein: CASSLEGFNSYEQYF; CDR3 DNA: TGCGCCAGCAGCTTGGAGGGGTTCAACTCCTACGAGCAGTACTTC; J gene: TRBJ2-7; V gene: TRBV5-1; clone size: -; D gene: -; CDR3 length: 15
CDR3 protein: CASSLDRGPGNTIYF; CDR3 DNA: TGTGCCAGCAGCTTAGACAGGGGCCCTGGAAACACCATATATTTT; J gene: TRBJ1-3; V gene: TRBV7-2; clone size: -; D gene: TRBD1; CDR3 length: 15
CDR3 protein: CAWSRQGLNTEAFF; CDR3 DNA: TGTGCCTGGAGTCGACAGGGTCTGAACACTGAAGCTTTCTTT; J gene: TRBJ1-1; V gene: TRBV30; clone size: -; D gene: TRBD1; CDR3 length: 14
CDR3 protein: CASSLGNRGVNEKLFF; CDR3 DNA: TGTGCCAGCAGCTTGGGGAACAGGGGGGTTAATGAAAAACTGTTTTTT; J gene: TRBJ1-4; V gene: TRBV5-8; clone size: -; D gene: TRBD1; CDR3 length: 16
CDR3 protein: CASSSRQGRESEAFF; CDR3 DNA: TGCGCCAGCAGCAGCCGACAGGGCCGAGAATCCGAAGCTTTCTTT; J gene: TRBJ1-1; V gene: TRBV5-1; clone size: -; D gene: TRBD1; CDR3 length: 15
CDR3 protein: CASSPGRVRLTGNSPLHF; CDR3 DNA: TGTGCCAGCAGCCCTGGGAGGGTGCGACTGACTGGTAATTCACCCCTCCACTTT; J gene: TRBJ1-6; V gene: TRBV25-1; clone size: -; D gene: -; CDR3 length: 18
CDR3 protein: CASSRLQETQYF; CDR3 DNA: TGTGCCAGCAGTAGGCTCCAAGAGACCCAGTACTTC; J gene: TRBJ2-5; V gene: TRBV6-1; clone size: -; D gene: -; CDR3 length: 12
CDR3 protein: CASSFGGARETQYF; CDR3 DNA: TGTGCCAGCAGTTTCGGGGGGGCGAGGGAGACCCAGTACTTC; J gene: TRBJ2-5; V gene: TRBV28; clone size: -; D gene: TRBD2; CDR3 length: 14
CDR3 protein: CASSQARTTNNEQFF; CDR3 DNA: TGTGCCAGCAGCCAAGCCAGGACTACAAACAATGAGCAGTTCTTC; J gene: TRBJ2-1; V gene: TRBV16; clone size: -; D gene: -; CDR3 length: 15
CDR3 protein: CASSEPGRGETQYF; CDR3 DNA: TGCGCCAGCAGTGAGCCAGGGAGAGGGGAGACCCAGTACTTC; J gene: TRBJ2-5; V gene: TRBV10-2; clone size: once; D gene: -; CDR3 length: 14
CDR3 protein: CASSFSKGAGSYGYTF; CDR3 DNA: TGTGCCAGCAGTTTTTCTAAGGGGGCAGGGAGCTATGGCTACACCTTC; J gene: TRBJ1-2; V gene: TRBV28; clone size: once; D gene: TRBD1; CDR3 length: 16
CDR3 protein: CAIKTSGADTQYF; CDR3 DNA: TGTGCCATCAAGACTAGCGGGGCAGATACGCAGTATTTT; J gene: TRBJ2-3; V gene: TRBV10-3; clone size: once; D gene: TRBD2; CDR3 length: 13
CDR3 protein: CASGLVGGLGNQPQHF; CDR3 DNA: TGTGCTAGTGGTTTGGTGGGTGGGTTGGGCAATCAGCCCCAGCATTTT; J gene: TRBJ1-5; V gene: TRBV12-5; clone size: -; D gene: -; CDR3 length: 16
CDR3 protein: CASAGATNEKLFF; CDR3 DNA: TGTGCCAGCGCAGGTGCAACTAATGAAAAACTGTTTTTT; J gene: TRBJ1-4; V gene: TRBV11-1; clone size: -; D gene: -; CDR3 length: 13
CDR3 protein: CASSLDALVRETQYF; CDR3 DNA: TGTGCCAGCAGCTTAGATGCCCTAGTGCGGGAGACCCAGTACTTC; J gene: TRBJ2-5; V gene: TRBV11-2; clone size: once; D gene: -; CDR3 length: 15
CDR3 protein: CASSFLQGKLGNQPQHF; CDR3 DNA: TGCGCCAGCAGCTTCCTACAGGGGAAGCTAGGCAATCAGCCCCAGCATTTT; J gene: TRBJ1-5; V gene: TRBV5-1; clone size: -; D gene: TRBD1; CDR3 length: 17
CDR3 protein: CASSVDATAVYGYTF; CDR3 DNA: TGTGCCAGCAGCGTAGACGCGACAGCGGTCTATGGCTACACCTTC; J gene: TRBJ1-2; V gene: TRBV9; clone size: -; D gene: -; CDR3 length: 15
CDR3 protein: CASSLGGGVAETQYF; CDR3 DNA: TGCGCCAGCAGCTTGGGAGGAGGAGTGGCAGAGACCCAGTACTTC; J gene: TRBJ2-5; V gene: TRBV5-1; clone size: -; D gene: -; CDR3 length: 15
CDR3 protein: CASSLFPGAEQYF; CDR3 DNA: TGTGCCAGCAGTCTTTTCCCGGGGGCCGAGCAGTACTTC; J gene: TRBJ2-7; V gene: TRBV27; clone size: -; D gene: -; CDR3 length: 13
CDR3 protein: CASSPAGVNTEAFF; CDR3 DNA: TGTGCCAGCAGCCCTGCAGGGGTGAACACTGAAGCTTTCTTT; J gene: TRBJ1-1; V gene: TRBV7-9; clone size: -; D gene: -; CDR3 length: 14
CDR3 protein: CASSYSTVAGELFF; CDR3 DNA: TGTGCCAGCAGTTACTCGACCGTGGCCGGGGAGCTGTTTTTT; J gene: TRBJ2-2; V gene: TRBV6-5; clone size: -; D gene: -; CDR3 length: 14
CDR3 protein: CASSSQGNEQFF; CDR3 DNA: TGTGCCAGCAGCTCACAGGGTAATGAGCAGTTCTTC; J gene: TRBJ2-1; V gene: TRBV7-9; clone size: -; D gene: -; CDR3 length: 12
CDR3 protein: CASSAGLAGGRTDTQYF; CDR3 DNA: TGTGCCAGCAGCGCGGGACTAGCGGGGGGGAGGACAGATACGCAGTATTTT; J gene: TRBJ2-3; V gene: TRBV9; clone size: -; D gene: TRBD2; CDR3 length: 17
CDR3 protein: CASSQGTSGTGQKQYF; CDR3 DNA: TGCGCCAGCAGCCAAGGAACTAGCGGGACGGGCCAAAAGCAGTACTTC; J gene: TRBJ2-7; V gene: TRBV4-3; clone size: -; D gene: TRBD2; CDR3 length: 16
CDR3 protein: CASSLEGYGYTF; CDR3 DNA: TGTGCCAGCAGCTTGGAAGGTTATGGCTACACCTTC; J gene: TRBJ1-2; V gene: TRBV5-6; clone size: once; D gene: -; CDR3 length: 12
CDR3 protein: CASKVTSGGRDTQYF; CDR3 DNA: TGTGCCAGTAAGGTGACTAGCGGGGGGAGAGATACGCAGTATTTT; J gene: TRBJ2-3; V gene: TRBV19; clone size: -; D gene: TRBD2; CDR3 length: 15
CDR3 protein: CARSLVRRGREGYGYTF; CDR3 DNA: TGTGCCAGAAGCTTGGTGCGGAGGGGGCGAGAGGGCTATGGCTACACCTTC; J gene: TRBJ1-2; V gene: TRBV5-3; clone size: -; D gene: TRBD1; CDR3 length: 17
CDR3 protein: CAISEDLVQLNTEAFF; CDR3 DNA: TGTGCCATCAGTGAGGATTTAGTACAACTGAACACTGAAGCTTTCTTT; J gene: TRBJ1-1; V gene: TRBV10-3; clone size: -; D gene: -; CDR3 length: 16
CDR3 protein: CASSHGRVSGELFF; CDR3 DNA: TGCGCCAGCAGCCACGGGAGGGTGTCCGGGGAGCTGTTTTTT; J gene: TRBJ2-2; V gene: TRBV10-1; clone size: -; D gene: TRBD2; CDR3 length: 14
CDR3 protein: CASSQGYSSYNEQFF; CDR3 DNA: TGTGCCAGCAGCCAGGGGTATAGCTCCTACAATGAGCAGTTCTTC; J gene: TRBJ2-1; V gene: TRBV7-9; clone size: -; D gene: -; CDR3 length: 15
CDR3 protein: CASSTWTGRVNTEAFF; CDR3 DNA: TGTGCCAGTAGTACCTGGACAGGGCGGGTGAACACTGAAGCTTTCTTT; J gene: TRBJ1-1; V gene: TRBV19; clone size: -; D gene: TRBD1; CDR3 length: 16
CDR3 protein: CASSFRTNSPLHF; CDR3 DNA: TGTGCCAGCAGCTTCCGAACAAATTCACCCCTCCACTTT; J gene: TRBJ1-6; V gene: TRBV7-8; clone size: once; D gene: -; CDR3 length: 13
CDR3 protein: CASSSDSGQETQYF; CDR3 DNA: TGTGCCAGCAGTTCCGATAGCGGCCAAGAGACCCAGTACTTC; J gene: TRBJ2-5; V gene: TRBV2; clone size: -; D gene: -; CDR3 length: 14